What follows describes a single T cell receptor (beta chain). The data stem from a study of control samples from healthy donors and cancer patients. Germline V gene sequence: CDR1 SGHDT, CDR2 YYEEEE. The CDR3 length is 16 residues. V shed 0 bases and J 6 bases; nucleotides not matched to a gene: 12. Clones were read by immunoSEQ multiplex PCR, and TCRdb kept only the in-frame ones, dropping some. Altogether around 72,000 clones are present, around four fifths being singletons, with the ten largest covering around 15%. This TCR derives from a man aged 50 to 59 in good health. The rearrangement joins TRBV5-6 to TRBJ2-7, with 7 positions matching TRBD2. The source material was blood. CDR3 sequence reads: CASSLGGWREFSEQYF. DNA of the CDR3: TGTGCCAGCAGCTTGGGGGGCTGGCGGGAGTTCTCCGAGCAGTACTTC.